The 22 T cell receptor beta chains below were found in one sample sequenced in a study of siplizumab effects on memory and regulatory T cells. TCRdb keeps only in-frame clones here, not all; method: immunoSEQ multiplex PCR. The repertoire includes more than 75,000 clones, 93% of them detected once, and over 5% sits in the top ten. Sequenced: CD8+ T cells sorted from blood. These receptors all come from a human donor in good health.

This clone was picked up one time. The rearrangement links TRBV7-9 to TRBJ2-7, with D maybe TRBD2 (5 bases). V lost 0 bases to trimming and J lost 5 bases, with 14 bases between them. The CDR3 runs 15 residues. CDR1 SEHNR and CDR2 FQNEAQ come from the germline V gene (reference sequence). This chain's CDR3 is CASSLAPGNPNEQYF. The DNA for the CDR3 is TGTGCCAGCAGCTTAGCCCCGGGAAACCCCAACGAGCAGTACTTC.

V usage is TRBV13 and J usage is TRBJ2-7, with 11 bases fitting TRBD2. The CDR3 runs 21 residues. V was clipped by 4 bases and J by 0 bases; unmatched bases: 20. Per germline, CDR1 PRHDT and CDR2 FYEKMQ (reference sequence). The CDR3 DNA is TGTGCCAGCAGCTCCCCCGCCGGGTCTAGCGGGGGGACCTTGAGCTCCTACGAGCAGTACTTC. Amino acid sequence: CASSSPAGSSGGTLSSYEQYF.

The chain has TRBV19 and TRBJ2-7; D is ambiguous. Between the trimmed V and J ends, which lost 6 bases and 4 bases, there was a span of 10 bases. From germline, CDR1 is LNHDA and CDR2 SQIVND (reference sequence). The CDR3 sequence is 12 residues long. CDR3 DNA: TGTGCCAGTAGCGATGTGGGATACGAGCAGTACTTC. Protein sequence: CASSDVGYEQYF. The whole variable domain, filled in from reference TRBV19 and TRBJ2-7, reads DGGITQSPKYLFRKEGQNVTLSCEQNLNHDAMYWYRQDPGQGLRLIYYSQIVNDFQKGDIAEGYSVSREKKESFPLTVTSAQKNPTAFYLCASSDVGYEQYFGPGTRLTVT.

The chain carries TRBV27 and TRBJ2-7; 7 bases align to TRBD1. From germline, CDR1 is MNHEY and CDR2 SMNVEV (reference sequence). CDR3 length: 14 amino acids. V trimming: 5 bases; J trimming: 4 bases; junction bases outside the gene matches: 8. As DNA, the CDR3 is TGTGCCAGCAGTGTGACAGGGCCGGGGTACGAGCAGTACTTC. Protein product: CASSVTGPGYEQYF.

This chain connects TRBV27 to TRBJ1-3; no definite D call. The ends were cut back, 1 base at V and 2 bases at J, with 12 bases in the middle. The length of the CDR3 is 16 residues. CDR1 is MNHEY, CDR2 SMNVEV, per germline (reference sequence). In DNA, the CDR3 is TGTGCCAGCAGTTTATATTCGCAGCCGGCTGGAAACACCATATATTTT. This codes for CASSLYSQPAGNTIYF.

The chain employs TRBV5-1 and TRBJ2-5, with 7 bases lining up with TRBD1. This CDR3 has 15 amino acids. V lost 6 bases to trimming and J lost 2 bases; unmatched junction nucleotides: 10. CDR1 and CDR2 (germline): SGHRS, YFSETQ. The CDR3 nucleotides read TGCGCCAGCATGACTTTTCCGGGACAGCAAGAGACCCAGTACTTC. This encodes CASMTFPGQQETQYF. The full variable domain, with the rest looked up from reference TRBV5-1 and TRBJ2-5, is KAGVTQTPRYLIKTRGQQVTLSCSPISGHRSVSWYQQTPGQGLQFLFEYFSETQRNKGNFPGRFSGRQFSNSRSEMNVSTLELGDSALYLCASMTFPGQQETQYFGPGTRLLVL.

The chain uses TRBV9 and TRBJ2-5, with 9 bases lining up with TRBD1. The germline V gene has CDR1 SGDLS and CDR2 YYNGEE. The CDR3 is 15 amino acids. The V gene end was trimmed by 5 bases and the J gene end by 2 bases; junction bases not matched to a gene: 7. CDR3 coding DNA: TGTGCCAGCAGGGCTGGACAGGGGCTACAAGAGACCCAGTACTTC. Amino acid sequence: CASRAGQGLQETQYF.

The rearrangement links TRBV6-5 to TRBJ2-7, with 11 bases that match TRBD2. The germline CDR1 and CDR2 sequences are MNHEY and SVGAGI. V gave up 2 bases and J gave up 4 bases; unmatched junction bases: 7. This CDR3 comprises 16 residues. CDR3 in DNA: TGTGCCAGCAGTTACCCTATAGCGGGGGGGAAGTACGAGCAGTACTTC. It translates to CASSYPIAGGKYEQYF.

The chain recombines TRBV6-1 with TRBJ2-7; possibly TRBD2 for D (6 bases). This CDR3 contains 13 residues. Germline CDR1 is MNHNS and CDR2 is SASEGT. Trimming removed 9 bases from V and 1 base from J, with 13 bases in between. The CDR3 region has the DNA TGTGCCAGTAGGGACTTGTCTTCCTACGAGCAGTACTTC. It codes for CASRDLSSYEQYF.

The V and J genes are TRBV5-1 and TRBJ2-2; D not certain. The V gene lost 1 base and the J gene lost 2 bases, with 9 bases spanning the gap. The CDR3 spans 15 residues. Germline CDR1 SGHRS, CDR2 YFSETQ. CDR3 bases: TGCGCCAGCAGCTTGTATGCCAGCAACACCGGGGAGCTGTTTTTT. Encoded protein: CASSLYASNTGELFF.

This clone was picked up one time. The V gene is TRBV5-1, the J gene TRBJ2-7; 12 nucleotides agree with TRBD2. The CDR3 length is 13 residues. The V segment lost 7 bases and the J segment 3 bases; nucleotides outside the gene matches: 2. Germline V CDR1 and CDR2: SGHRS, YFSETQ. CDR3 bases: TGCGCCAGCCGACTAGCGGGGGACTACGAGCAGTACTTC. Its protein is CASRLAGDYEQYF.

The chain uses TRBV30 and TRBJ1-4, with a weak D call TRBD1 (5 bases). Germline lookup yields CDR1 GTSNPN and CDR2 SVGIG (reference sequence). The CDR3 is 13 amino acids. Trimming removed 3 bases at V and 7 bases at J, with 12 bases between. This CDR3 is CAWRPRQLEKLFF. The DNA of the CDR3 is TGTGCCTGGAGACCCAGACAGCTTGAAAAACTGTTTTTT. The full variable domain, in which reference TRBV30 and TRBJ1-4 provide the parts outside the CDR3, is SQTIHQWPATLVQPVGSPLSLECTVEGTSNPNLYWYRQAAGRGLQLLFYSVGIGQISSEVPQNLSASRPQDRQFILSSKKLLLSDSGFYLCAWRPRQLEKLFFGSGTQLSVL.

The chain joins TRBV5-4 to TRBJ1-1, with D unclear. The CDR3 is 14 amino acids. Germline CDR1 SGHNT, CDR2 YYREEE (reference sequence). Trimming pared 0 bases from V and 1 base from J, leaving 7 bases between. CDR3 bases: TGTGCCAGCAGCTTGGACACCGAGAACACTGAAGCTTTCTTT. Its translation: CASSLDTENTEAFF.

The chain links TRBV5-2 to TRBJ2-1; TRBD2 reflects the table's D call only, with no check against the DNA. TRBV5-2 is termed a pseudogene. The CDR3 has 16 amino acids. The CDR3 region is CASSQDSGATYNEQFF. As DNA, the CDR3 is TGCGCCAGCAGCCAAGATAGCGGGGCTACCTACAATGAGCAGTTCTTC.

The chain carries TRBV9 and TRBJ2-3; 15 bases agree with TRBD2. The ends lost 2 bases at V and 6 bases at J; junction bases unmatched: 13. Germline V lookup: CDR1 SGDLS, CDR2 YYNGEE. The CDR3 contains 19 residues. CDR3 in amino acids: CASSVSSGLAGGGWDTQYF. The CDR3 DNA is TGTGCCAGCAGCGTCTCGTCCGGACTAGCGGGAGGGGGCTGGGATACGCAGTATTTT. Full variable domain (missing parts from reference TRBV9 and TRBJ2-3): DSGVTQTPKHLITATGQRVTLRCSPRSGDLSVYWYQQSLDQGLQFLIQYYNGEERAKGNILERFSAQQFPDLHSELNLSSLELGDSALYFCASSVSSGLAGGGWDTQYFGPGTRLTVL.

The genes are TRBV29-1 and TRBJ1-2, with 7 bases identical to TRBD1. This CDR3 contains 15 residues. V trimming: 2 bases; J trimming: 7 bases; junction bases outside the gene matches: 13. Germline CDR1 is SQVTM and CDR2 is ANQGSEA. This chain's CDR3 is CSVEPPTGALGGYTF. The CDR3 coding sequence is TGCAGCGTTGAACCCCCTACAGGGGCCCTAGGTGGCTACACCTTC.

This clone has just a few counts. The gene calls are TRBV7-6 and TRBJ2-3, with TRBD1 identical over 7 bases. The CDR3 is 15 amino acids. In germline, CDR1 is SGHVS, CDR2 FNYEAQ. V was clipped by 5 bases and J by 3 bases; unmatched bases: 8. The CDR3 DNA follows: TGTGCCAGCAGCACAGGGGAGTGGGTAACAGATACGCAGTATTTT. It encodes CASSTGEWVTDTQYF.

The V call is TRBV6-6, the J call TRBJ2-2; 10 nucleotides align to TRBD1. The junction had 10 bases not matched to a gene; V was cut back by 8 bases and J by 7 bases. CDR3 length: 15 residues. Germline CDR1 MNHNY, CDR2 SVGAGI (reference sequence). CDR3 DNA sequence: TGTGCCAGCCGCCGGGACAGGGGACCGAACGGGGAGCTGTTTTTT. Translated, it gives CASRRDRGPNGELFF.

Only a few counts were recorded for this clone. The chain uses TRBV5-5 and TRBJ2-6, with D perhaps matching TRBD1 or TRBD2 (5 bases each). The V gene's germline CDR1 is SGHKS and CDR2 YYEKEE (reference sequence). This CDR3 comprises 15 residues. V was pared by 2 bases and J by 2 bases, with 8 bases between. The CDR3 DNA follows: TGTGCCAGCAGCTTTCGGGGCCCTGGGGCCAACGTCCTGACTTTC. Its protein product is CASSFRGPGANVLTF.

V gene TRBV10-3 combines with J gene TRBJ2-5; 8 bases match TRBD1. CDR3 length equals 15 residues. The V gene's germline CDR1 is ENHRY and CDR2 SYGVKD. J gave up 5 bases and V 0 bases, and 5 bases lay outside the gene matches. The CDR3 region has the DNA TGTGCCATCAGTGAGTCAAGGACAGGGATGGAGACCCAGTACTTC. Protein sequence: CAISESRTGMETQYF.

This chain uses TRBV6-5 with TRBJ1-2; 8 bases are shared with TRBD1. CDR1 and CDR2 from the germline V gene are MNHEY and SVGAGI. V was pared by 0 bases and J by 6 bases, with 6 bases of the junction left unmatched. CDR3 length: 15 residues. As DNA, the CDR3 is TGTGCCAGCAGTTACTCAGCAGGGGGCGCAGATGGCTACACCTTC. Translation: CASSYSAGGADGYTF.

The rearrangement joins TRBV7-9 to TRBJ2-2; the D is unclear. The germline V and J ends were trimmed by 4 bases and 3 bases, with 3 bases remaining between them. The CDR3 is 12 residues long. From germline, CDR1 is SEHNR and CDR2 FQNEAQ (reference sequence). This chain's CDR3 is CASSSDTGELFF. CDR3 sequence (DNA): TGTGCCAGCAGCTCCGACACCGGGGAGCTGTTTTTT.